The sequence of this T cell receptor beta chain was determined in a study of blood T cell repertoires in COVID-19. Overall study: The United States, Italy and Spain were the sources of the acute and convalescent COVID-19 samples. Nucleic acid was either cDNA or gDNA, and it came from T cells, B-cell-depleted T cells, or PBMCs.

Authors' analysis steps: From reference gene primer amplification, estimates of nucleated cell counts were derived. TCRdb's table, derived via immunoSEQ multiplex PCR, lists solely in-frame clones and lacks some. That table is the source of V, J and clone size, and D and trimming were worked out from the DNA. The table has 250,000 or so clones, more than 75% seen once. V was trimmed by 4 bases and J by 4 bases, leaving 11 bases between them. Looked up from germline, CDR1 is SGDLS and CDR2 is YYNGEE. This CDR3 spans 14 amino acids. Material for sequencing was peripheral blood. The clonotype comes from a man in his forties or fifties with active or convalescent COVID-19. The chain employs TRBV9 and TRBJ2-2, with TRBD2 as a possible D gene (6 bases). The DNA of the CDR3 is TGTGCCAGCAGCTCCCGGGGGACCACCGGGGAGCTGTTTTTT. Translation gives CASSSRGTTGELFF.